This entry lists 5 T cell receptor beta chains sequenced from one sample in a study of post-analysis software for immune sequencing data. Study findings and constraints: Among five TRBV segments more frequent in patients than controls were TRBV5-6, TRBV5-1 and TRBV20-1.

Antigens for these TCRs are unknown. Unique-molecular-identifier-tagged TCR beta cDNA libraries were used. TCRdb analysed the PCR reads with MiXCR anew, one entry per CDR3 protein. This sample has fewer than 850,000 distinct CDR3 sequences, with roughly 27% found just once. The sequencing input was blood. The receptors here all came from a girl between 5 and 17 years old with multiple sclerosis.

This chain connects TRBV12-3 or TRBV12-4 to TRBJ2-1; 8 nucleotides match TRBD2. The CDR3 runs to 14 residues. After removal of 6 bases from V and 8 bases from J, the junction contained 9 bases not matched to a gene. CDR3 amino acids: CASSGRDTRDEQFF. The CDR3 nucleotides read TGTGCCAGCAGCGGGAGGGATACGAGGGATGAGCAGTTCTTC.

This clonotype was recorded a few times. This chain uses TRBV10-3 with TRBJ2-3; tentatively, D is TRBD1 (7 bases). Trimming cost V 7 bases and J 3 bases, with 14 bases left between them. The CDR3 totals 14 residues. Germline V lookup: CDR1 ENHRY, CDR2 SYGVKD. CDR3 protein: CAIKGQEGTDTQYF. CDR3 coding DNA: TGTGCCATCAAAGGACAGGAGGGGACAGATACGCAGTATTTT.

The chain has TRBV5-1 and TRBJ1-1, with no clear D. V lost 0 bases and J 1 base, leaving 13 bases between the germline ends. Looked up from germline, CDR1 is SGHRS and CDR2 is YFSETQ. This CDR3 has 16 residues. CDR3 protein: CASSLVAGSRNTEAFF. The CDR3 nucleotides read TGCGCCAGCAGCTTGGTGGCGGGGTCAAGGAACACTGAAGCTTTCTTT. The variable domain in full, with the rest retrieved from reference TRBV5-1 and TRBJ1-1, is KAGVTQTPRYLIKTRGQQVTLSCSPISGHRSVSWYQQTPGQGLQFLFEYFSETQRNKGNFPGRFSGRQFSNSRSEMNVSTLELGDSALYLCASSLVAGSRNTEAFFGQGTRLTVV.

The rearrangement uses TRBV20-1 and TRBJ2-3; 8 bases align to TRBD1. V was pared by 6 bases and J by 4 bases, with 12 bases of the junction left unmatched. The CDR3 loop spans 15 amino acids. Germline values: CDR1 DFQATT, CDR2 SNEGSKA (reference sequence). CDR3 bases: TGCAGTGCCAAGCCAGCAGGGGGCTTGGCAGATACGCAGTATTTT. It is translated as CSAKPAGGLADTQYF.

The rearrangement joins TRBV29-1 to TRBJ2-1; possible D gene TRBD2, 5 bases. The CDR3 has 12 amino acids. Deletions cut 5 bases from V and 7 bases from J, with 12 bases between. CDR1 is SQVTM and CDR2 is ANQGSEA in the germline V gene. CDR3 region: CSVRPGNNEQFF. Written as DNA, the CDR3 is TGCAGCGTTCGACCGGGGAATAATGAGCAGTTCTTC.